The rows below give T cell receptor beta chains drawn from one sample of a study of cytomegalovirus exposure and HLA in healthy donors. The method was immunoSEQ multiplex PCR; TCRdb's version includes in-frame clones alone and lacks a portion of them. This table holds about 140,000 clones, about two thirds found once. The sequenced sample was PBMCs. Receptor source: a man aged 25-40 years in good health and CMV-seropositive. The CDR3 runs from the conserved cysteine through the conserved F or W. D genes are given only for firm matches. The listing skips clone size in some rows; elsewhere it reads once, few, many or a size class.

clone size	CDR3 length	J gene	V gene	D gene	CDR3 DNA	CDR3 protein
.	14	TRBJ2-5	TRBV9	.	TGTGCCAGCAGCTACAGGGATAGTATAGAGACCCAGTACTTC	CASSYRDSIETQYF
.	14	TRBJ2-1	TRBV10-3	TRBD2	TGTGCCATCGGTTTAGCTAGCGGAGACAATGAGCAGTTCTTC	CAIGLASGDNEQFF
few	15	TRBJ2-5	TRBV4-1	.	TGCGCCAGCGGCCGTACCTCAGGGACACGGGAGACCCAGTACTTC	CASGRTSGTRETQYF
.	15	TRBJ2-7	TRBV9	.	TGTGCCAGCAGTGATGGTTCGACTAAAACCTACGAGCAGTACTTC	CASSDGSTKTYEQYF
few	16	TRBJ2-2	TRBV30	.	TGTGCCTGGAACCCCCCCCAAGGACTAAACACCGGGGAGCTGTTTTTT	CAWNPPQGLNTGELFF
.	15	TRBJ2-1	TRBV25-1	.	TGTGCCAGCAGTGATTTGGGGGCCCTGATGGACGAGCAGTTCTTC	CASSDLGALMDEQFF
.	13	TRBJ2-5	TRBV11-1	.	TGTGCCAGCAGCCCCCCCTACTATGAGACCCAGTACTTC	CASSPPYYETQYF
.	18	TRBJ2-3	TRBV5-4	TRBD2	TGTGCCAGCAGCTGGGGGGCCCTGACTAGCGGAGTGACAGATACGCAGTATTTT	CASSWGALTSGVTDTQYF
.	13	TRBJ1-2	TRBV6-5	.	TGTGCCAGCAGACAACAGACAGGCTATGGCTACACCTTC	CASRQQTGYGYTF
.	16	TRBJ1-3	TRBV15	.	TGTGCCACCAGCGGCCTCTCCGGGACTCATGGAAACACCATATATTTT	CATSGLSGTHGNTIYF
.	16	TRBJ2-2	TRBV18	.	TGTGCCAGCTCACCCCGAGCGAGATTGAACACCGGGGAGCTGTTTTTT	CASSPRARLNTGELFF
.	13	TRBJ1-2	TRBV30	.	TGTGCCTGGAGCCGACAGCCGGCCTCTGGCTACACCTTC	CAWSRQPASGYTF
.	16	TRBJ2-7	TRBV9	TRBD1	TGTGCCAGCAGCGTAGAGGGGGGGACAGGGGACAACGAGCAGTACTTC	CASSVEGGTGDNEQYF
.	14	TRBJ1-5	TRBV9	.	TGTGCCAGCAGCGTAGCTGGCTCCAATCAGCCCCAGCATTTT	CASSVAGSNQPQHF
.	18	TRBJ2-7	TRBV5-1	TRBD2	TGCGCCAGCAGCTTGAGCGGGACTAGCGGGGGCAGCTCCTACGAGCAGTACTTC	CASSLSGTSGGSSYEQYF
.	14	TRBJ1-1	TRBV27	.	TGTGCCAGCAGTTTCCTCGACAGGATCACTGAAGCTTTCTTT	CASSFLDRITEAFF
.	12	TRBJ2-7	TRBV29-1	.	TGCAGCGTTGAAGAATCAGGCTACGAGCAGTACTTC	CSVEESGYEQYF
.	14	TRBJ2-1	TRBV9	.	TGTGCCAGCAGCTGGGACATCTCCTACAATGAGCAGTTCTTC	CASSWDISYNEQFF
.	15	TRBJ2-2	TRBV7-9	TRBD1	TGTGCCAGCAGCTCGGACAGGAAGAACACCGGGGAGCTGTTTTTT	CASSSDRKNTGELFF
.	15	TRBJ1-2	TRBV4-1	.	TGCGCCAGCAGCCAAGATCTCGGGGGTTACTATGGCTACACCTTC	CASSQDLGGYYGYTF
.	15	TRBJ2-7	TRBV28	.	TGTGCCAGCAGTCGCCCCCCGGGGAGCTCCTACGAGCAGTACTTC	CASSRPPGSSYEQYF
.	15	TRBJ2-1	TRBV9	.	TGTGCCAGCAGCGCCGGCGGGACAGTCTACAATGAGCAGTTCTTC	CASSAGGTVYNEQFF
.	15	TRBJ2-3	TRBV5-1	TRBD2	TGCGCCAGCAGCTGGGCGGGAGAGGGGACAGATACGCAGTATTTT	CASSWAGEGTDTQYF
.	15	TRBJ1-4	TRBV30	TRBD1	TGTGCCTGGAGTGGACAGGGGAGCACTAATGAAAAACTGTTTTTT	CAWSGQGSTNEKLFF
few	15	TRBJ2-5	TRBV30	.	TGTGCCTGGAGGGGCAGGGGCTTACGTTTCGAGACCCAGTACTTC	CAWRGRGLRFETQYF
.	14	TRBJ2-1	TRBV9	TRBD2	TGTGCCAGCGGGGCGGGAGAGACCTACAATGAGCAGTTCTTC	CASGAGETYNEQFF
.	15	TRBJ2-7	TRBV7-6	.	TGTGCCAGCAGCTTAGCGGGGGGGCCTAGCTACGAGCAGTACTTC	CASSLAGGPSYEQYF
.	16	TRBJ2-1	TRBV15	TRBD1	TGTGCCACCAGCGATCCCGGGACAGGGGATTTCGGGGAGCAGTTCTTC	CATSDPGTGDFGEQFF
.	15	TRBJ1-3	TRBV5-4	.	TGTGCCAGCAGCTTGGGACTGAACTCTGGAAACACCATATATTTT	CASSLGLNSGNTIYF
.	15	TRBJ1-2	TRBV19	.	TGTGCCAGTAGTATAGACCATAGGGCGGGCTATGGCTACACCTTC	CASSIDHRAGYGYTF
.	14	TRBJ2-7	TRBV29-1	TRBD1	TGCAGCGTTGAGAGATCAGGGGGCGGTTACGAGCAGTACTTC	CSVERSGGGYEQYF
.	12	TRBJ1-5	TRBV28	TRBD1	TGTGCCAGCCGGACAGGAGGATCGCCCCAGCATTTT	CASRTGGSPQHF
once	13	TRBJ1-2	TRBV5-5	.	TGTGCCAGCAGCTTGGACCTATCCTATGGCTACACCTTC	CASSLDLSYGYTF
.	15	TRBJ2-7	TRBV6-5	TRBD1	TGTGCCAGCAGTTACGGCGACAGGGGGAGCTACGAGCAGTACTTC	CASSYGDRGSYEQYF
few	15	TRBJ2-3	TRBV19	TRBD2	TGTGCCAGTAGGGGAGCGGGAGCTTTAGAAGATACGCAGTATTTT	CASRGAGALEDTQYF
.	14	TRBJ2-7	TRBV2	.	TGTGCCAGCAGTGTAAAGGGGATAACCTACGAGCAGTACTTC	CASSVKGITYEQYF
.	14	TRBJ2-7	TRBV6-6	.	TGTGCCAGCAGTTCCGCGGCAGTCGGTTACGAGCAGTACTTC	CASSSAAVGYEQYF
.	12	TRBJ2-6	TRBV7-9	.	TGTGCTGGGACTGCGTGGGCCAACGTCCTGACTTTC	CAGTAWANVLTF
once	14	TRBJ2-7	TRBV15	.	TGTGCCACCAGCAGAGACAGGGGTCCCTACGAGCAGTACTTC	CATSRDRGPYEQYF
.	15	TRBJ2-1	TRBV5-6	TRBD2	TGTGCCAGCAGCTTGGGACTAGCGGGAGTAATTGAGCAGTTCTTC	CASSLGLAGVIEQFF
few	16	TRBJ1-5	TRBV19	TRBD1	TGTGCCAGTATCCAAGAGAGGGGGCGCGGTAATCAGCCCCAGCATTTT	CASIQERGRGNQPQHF
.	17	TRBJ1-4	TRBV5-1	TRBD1	TGCGCCAGCAGCTCAAGTACAGGGGGCGCACCGAGTGAAAAACTGTTTTTT	CASSSSTGGAPSEKLFF
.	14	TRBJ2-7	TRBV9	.	TGTGCCAGCAGCGTTGGGGGGTTGGCGGCCGAGCAGTACTTC	CASSVGGLAAEQYF
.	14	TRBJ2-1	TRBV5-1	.	TGCGCCAGCAGCTTAGCTAGTTTGAACAATGAGCAGTTCTTC	CASSLASLNNEQFF
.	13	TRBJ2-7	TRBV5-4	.	TGTGCCAGCAGCTTACAGGGTATCGACGAGCAGTACTTC	CASSLQGIDEQYF
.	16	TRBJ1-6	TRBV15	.	TGTGCCACCAGCACTACGGGTCTGGGGGGTCGATCACCCCTCCACTTT	CATSTTGLGGRSPLHF